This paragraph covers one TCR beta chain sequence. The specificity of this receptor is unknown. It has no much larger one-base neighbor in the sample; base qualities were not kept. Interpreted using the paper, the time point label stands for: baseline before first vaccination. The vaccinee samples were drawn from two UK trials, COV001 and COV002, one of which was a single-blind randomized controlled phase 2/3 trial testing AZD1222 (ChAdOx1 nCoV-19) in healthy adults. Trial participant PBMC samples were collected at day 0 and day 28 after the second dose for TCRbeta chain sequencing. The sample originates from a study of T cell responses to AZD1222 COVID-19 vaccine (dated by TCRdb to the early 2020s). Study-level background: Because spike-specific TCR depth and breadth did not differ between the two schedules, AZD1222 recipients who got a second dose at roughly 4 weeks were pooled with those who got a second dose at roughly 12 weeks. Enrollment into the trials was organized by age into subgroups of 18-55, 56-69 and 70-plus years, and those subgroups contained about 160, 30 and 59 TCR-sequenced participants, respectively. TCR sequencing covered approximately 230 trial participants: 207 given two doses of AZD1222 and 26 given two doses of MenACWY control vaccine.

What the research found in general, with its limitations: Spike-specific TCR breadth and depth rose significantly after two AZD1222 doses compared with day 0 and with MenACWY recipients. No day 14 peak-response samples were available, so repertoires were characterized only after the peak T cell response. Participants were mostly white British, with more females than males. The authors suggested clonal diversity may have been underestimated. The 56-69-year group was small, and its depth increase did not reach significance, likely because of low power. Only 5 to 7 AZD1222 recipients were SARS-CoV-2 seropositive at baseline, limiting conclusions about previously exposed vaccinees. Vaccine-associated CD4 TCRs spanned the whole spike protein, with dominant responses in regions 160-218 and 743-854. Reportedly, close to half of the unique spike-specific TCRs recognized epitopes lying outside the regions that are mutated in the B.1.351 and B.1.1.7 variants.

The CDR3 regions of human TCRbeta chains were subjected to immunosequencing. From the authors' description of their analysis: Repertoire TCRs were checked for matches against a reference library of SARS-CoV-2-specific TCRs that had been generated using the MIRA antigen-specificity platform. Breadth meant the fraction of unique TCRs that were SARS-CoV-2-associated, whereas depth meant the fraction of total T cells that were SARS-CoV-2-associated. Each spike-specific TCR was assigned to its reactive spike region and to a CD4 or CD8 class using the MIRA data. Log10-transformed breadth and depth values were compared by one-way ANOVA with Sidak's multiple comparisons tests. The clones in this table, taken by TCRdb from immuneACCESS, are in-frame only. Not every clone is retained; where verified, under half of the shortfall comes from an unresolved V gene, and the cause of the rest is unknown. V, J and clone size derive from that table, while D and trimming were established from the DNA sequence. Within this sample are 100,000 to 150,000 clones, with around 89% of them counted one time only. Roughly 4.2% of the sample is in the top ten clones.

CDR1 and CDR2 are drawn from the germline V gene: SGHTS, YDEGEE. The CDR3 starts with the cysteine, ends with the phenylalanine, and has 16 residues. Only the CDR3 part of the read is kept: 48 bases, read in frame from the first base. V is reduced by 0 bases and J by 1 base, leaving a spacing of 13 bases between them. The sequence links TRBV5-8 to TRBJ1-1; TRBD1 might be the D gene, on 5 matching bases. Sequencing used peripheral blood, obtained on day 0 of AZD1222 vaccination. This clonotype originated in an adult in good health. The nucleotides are TGTGCCAGCAGCTTGGAGGGACGGTGGGAGAACACTGAAGCTTTCTTT. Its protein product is CASSLEGRWENTEAFF.